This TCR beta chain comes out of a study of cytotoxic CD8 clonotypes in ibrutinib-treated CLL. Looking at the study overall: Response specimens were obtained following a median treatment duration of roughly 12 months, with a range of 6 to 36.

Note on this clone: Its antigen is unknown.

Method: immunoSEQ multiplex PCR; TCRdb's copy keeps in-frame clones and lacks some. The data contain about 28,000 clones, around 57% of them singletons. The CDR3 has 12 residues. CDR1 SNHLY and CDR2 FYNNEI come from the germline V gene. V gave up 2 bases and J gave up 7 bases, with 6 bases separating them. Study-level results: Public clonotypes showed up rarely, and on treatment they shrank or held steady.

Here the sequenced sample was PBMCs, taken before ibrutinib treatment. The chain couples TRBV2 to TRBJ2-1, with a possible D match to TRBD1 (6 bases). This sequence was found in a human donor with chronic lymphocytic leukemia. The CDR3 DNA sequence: TGTGCCAGCAGTGAAACAGGGAATGAGCAGTTCTTC. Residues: CASSETGNEQFF.